The rows below give T cell receptor beta chains drawn from one sample of a study of blood T cell repertoires in COVID-19. Sequenced by immunoSEQ multiplex PCR; TCRdb stores in-frame clones only, minus some. Among about 250,000 clones listed, 70% to 90% were seen once. Sequenced input: peripheral blood. These receptor sequences come from a man in his fifties or sixties with COVID-19, enrolled during active disease. The CDR3 runs from the conserved cysteine through the conserved F or W.

V gene,J gene,CDR3 protein
TRBV11-3,TRBJ2-1,CASSLPGGPHNEQFF
TRBV7-9,TRBJ1-2,CASSPLGLRGYGYTF
TRBV27,TRBJ2-7,CASSFRGLGSYEQYF
TRBV7-3,TRBJ2-1,CASSSRQSSSYNEQFF
TRBV10-1,TRBJ2-5,CASSAGILETQYF
TRBV10-3,TRBJ2-2,CAIRVSGGAAGELFF
TRBV21-1,TRBJ2-7,CASCLTTGISYEQYF
TRBV19,TRBJ2-3,CASQETGTSTDTQYF
TRBV29-1,TRBJ2-7,CSVGGQGVYEQYF
TRBV9,TRBJ2-5,CASSVGGSGETQYF
TRBV5-6,TRBJ1-6,CASRPGTSWDYNSPLHF
TRBV7-9,TRBJ1-2,CASSPRGINYGYTF
TRBV3-1/TRBV3-2,TRBJ1-4,CASSQGTRETTNEKLFF
TRBV7-8,TRBJ1-2,CASSLARAPNVNYGYTF
TRBV7-9,TRBJ1-3,CASSLSYSPFSGNTIYF
TRBV28,TRBJ2-7,CASRDRGYEQYF
TRBV28,TRBJ1-2,CASSTQGSYGYTF
TRBV7-2,TRBJ2-3,CASSLAAATDTQYF
TRBV7-9,TRBJ1-3,CASSSTAPTHSRDTIYF
TRBV5-1,TRBJ1-2,CASTEIGGNGYTF
TRBV7-3,TRBJ2-1,CASSPGTTYNEQFF
TRBV21-1,TRBJ1-5,CASSKAPCLGQGSFSNQPQHF
TRBV30,TRBJ2-1,CAWRGEAEQFF
TRBV28,TRBJ1-5,CASSLPDSLRQPQHF
TRBV7-6,TRBJ2-2,CASSLEGGGMNTGELFF
TRBV9,TRBJ1-2,CASSAQGGSYGYTF
TRBV27,TRBJ2-5,CASSISMTVQETQYF
TRBV6-5,NA,CASRSETQYF
TRBV19,TRBJ1-5,CASSIGQDTSNQPQHF
TRBV23-1,TRBJ1-2,CASSQNSGYGYTF
TRBV28,TRBJ2-5,CASRSSNGGGSETQYF
TRBV7-3,TRBJ2-3,CASSLDRGTDTQYF
TRBV6-5,TRBJ1-1,CASSLGLLNTEAFF
TRBV6-4,TRBJ2-1,CASNGTSGGRDEQFF
TRBV7-2,TRBJ1-2,CASSLAADRAIYGYTF
TRBV7-3,TRBJ2-3,CASSSTAVGDTQYF
TRBV11-2,TRBJ2-1,CASSDAVNLYNEQFF
TRBV30,TRBJ1-1,CAWSELGTGATEAFF
TRBV7-6,TRBJ2-7,CASSPGGYRGIYEQYF
TRBV4-1,TRBJ2-7,CASSHPGKQSYEQYF
TRBV3-1/TRBV3-2,TRBJ2-2,CASSQGLDHFKELFF
TRBV10-3,TRBJ2-1,CAISEDRDEQFF
TRBV13,TRBJ1-1,CASRPPRAEMNTEAFF
TRBV7-2,TRBJ1-2,CASSLVDRGKYGYTF
TRBV4-3,TRBJ1-3,CASSQDDRGLRTIYF
TRBV6-1,TRBJ2-3,CASSESPTTRLDTQYF
TRBV5-1,TRBJ1-1,CASSFYHLTGQREAFF
TRBV19,TRBJ1-6,CASSSFWGQGADSPLHF
TRBV6-1,TRBJ1-1,CASSEHKNTEAFF
TRBV9,TRBJ1-1,CASSVGEGGNKVF
TRBV5-1,TRBJ1-4,CASSLEFRGKLFF
TRBV4-2,TRBJ2-2,CASSQVTMSATGELFF
TRBV3-1/TRBV3-2,TRBJ1-1,CASSQVLLRQNTEAFF
TRBV19,TRBJ1-5,CASTGGKNQPQHF
TRBV3-1/TRBV3-2,TRBJ1-1,CASSQVLLLNTEAFF